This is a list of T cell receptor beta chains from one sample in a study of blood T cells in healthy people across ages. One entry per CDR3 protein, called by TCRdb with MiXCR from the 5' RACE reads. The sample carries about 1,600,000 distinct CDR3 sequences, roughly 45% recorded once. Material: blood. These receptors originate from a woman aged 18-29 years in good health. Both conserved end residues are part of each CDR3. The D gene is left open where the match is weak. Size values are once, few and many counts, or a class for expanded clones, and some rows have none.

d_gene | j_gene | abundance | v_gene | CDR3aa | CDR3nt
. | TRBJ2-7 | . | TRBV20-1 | CSARDLGLSYEQYF | TGCAGTGCTAGAGATCTCGGGCTTTCCTACGAGCAGTACTTC
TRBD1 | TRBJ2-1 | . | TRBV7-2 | CASNETGGPYNEQFF | TGTGCCAGCAACGAAACAGGGGGTCCTTACAATGAGCAGTTCTTC
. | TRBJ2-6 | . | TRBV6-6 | CASSPGSSSGANVLTF | TGTGCCAGCAGTCCGGGCTCAAGCTCTGGGGCCAACGTCCTGACTTTC
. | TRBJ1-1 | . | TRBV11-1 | CASSVAGTSPEAFF | TGTGCCAGCAGCGTAGCCGGGACAAGCCCTGAAGCTTTCTTT
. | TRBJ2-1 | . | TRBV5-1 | CGTSPDGEQFF | TGCGGGACCAGCCCGGATGGTGAGCAGTTCTTC
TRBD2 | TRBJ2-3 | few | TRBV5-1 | CASTERGSSTDTQYF | TGCGCCAGCACCGAGCGGGGGTCTAGCACAGATACGCAGTATTTT
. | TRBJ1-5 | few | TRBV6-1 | CASSEAKGSNQPQHF | TGTGCCAGCAGTGAAGCGAAGGGGAGCAATCAGCCCCAGCATTTT
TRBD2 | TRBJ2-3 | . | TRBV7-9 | CASTEGTSGSTDTQYF | TGTGCCAGCACTGAGGGGACTAGCGGGAGCACAGATACGCAGTATTTT
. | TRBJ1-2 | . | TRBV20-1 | CSGVEGVGGGYTF | TGCAGTGGGGTGGAGGGAGTAGGGGGTGGCTACACCTTC
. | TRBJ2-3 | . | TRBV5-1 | CASSTMADTQYF | TGCGCCAGCAGCACCATGGCAGATACGCAGTATTTT
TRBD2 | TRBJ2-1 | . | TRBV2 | CASSVAAGAYEQFF | TGTGCCAGCAGTGTGGCAGCGGGAGCCTATGAGCAGTTCTTC
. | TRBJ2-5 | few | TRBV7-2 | CASSLAGSKETQYF | TGTGCCAGCAGCTTAGCTGGGAGCAAAGAGACCCAGTACTTC
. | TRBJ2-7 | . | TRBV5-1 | CASREADSYEQYF | TGCGCCAGCAGGGAGGCCGACTCCTACGAGCAGTACTTC